The 27 T cell receptor beta chains listed next were all sequenced from one sample in a study of regulatory T cells in long-lasting Graves disease. To make TCR beta libraries, researchers used iRepertoire HTBI primers and Arm-PCR of CDR3 regions. TCRdb re-called the multiplex PCR reads through MiXCR, storing one row per CDR3 protein. The data contain some 440,000 distinct CDR3 sequences, less than 25% of them seen just once; the ten biggest clones take up 6.5% to 8%. Regarding time point: persistent/refractory GD, antithyroid drugs over 5 years with positive TRAb. Making the TCR library involved RNA that had been extracted from PBMCs. Sample: peripheral blood mononuclear cells (PBMCs), taken when the disease was refractory, from a patient treated with antithyroid drugs. These TCRs come from a female donor with Graves disease.

This clonotype was observed at least ten times. The chain is built from TRBV29-1 and TRBJ1-1; the match to TRBD1 covers 7 bases. The CDR3 consists of 15 residues. Germline values: CDR1 SQVTM, CDR2 ANQGSEA. The V and J ends lost 7 bases and 0 bases, in that order; junction bases with no gene match: 11. CDR3 bases: TGCAGCGGAAAACAGGGGCCCCCAATGAACACTGAAGCTTTCTTT. This gives the protein CSGKQGPPMNTEAFF.

This clonotype was found a few times. The genes are TRBV11-1 and TRBJ1-3, with no clear D. CDR1 is SGHAT and CDR2 is FQDESV in the germline V gene (reference sequence). Trimming stripped 7 bases from V and 0 bases from J, with 13 bases between. The CDR3 consists of 15 residues. CDR3 DNA sequence: TGTGCCAGCACCCCGGACCGGAACTCTGGAAACACCATATATTTT. This encodes CASTPDRNSGNTIYF.

The chain uses TRBV3-2 and TRBJ2-5; TRBD2 is taken as the D call from the table, unchecked against the DNA. TRBV3-2 is termed a pseudogene. The CDR3 consists of 16 residues. The CDR3 DNA reads TGTGCCAGCAGCCAACTATCGCGGGAGATACAAGAGACCCAGTACTTC. Translation gives CASSQLSREIQETQYF.

This clonotype was counted a few times. J is TRBJ2-2 and V is TRBV2; D is unclear. The CDR3 loop spans 13 amino acids. Looked up from germline, CDR1 is SNHLY and CDR2 is FYNNEI. V was cut by 3 bases and J by 6 bases, with 8 bases left in between. Here the CDR3 reads CASSEGLAGELFF. The CDR3 nucleotides read TGTGCCAGCAGTGAGGGGTTAGCCGGGGAGCTGTTTTTT.

J is TRBJ1-5 and V is TRBV4-1; TRBD1 matches 8 bases. Germline loops: CDR1 MGHRA, CDR2 YSYEKL. This CDR3 has 15 amino acids. After removal of 4 bases from V and 3 bases from J, the junction contained 5 bases not matched to a gene. The CDR3 DNA reads as TGCGCCAGCAGCCCCGGACAGGGTTACAATCAGCCCCAGCATTTT. It specifies CASSPGQGYNQPQHF.

The sample holds many counts of this clonotype. This chain uses TRBV6-2 or TRBV6-3 with TRBJ2-7; D not resolved. CDR1 is MNHEY, CDR2 SVGEGT, per germline. This CDR3 is 13 amino acids long. Trimming shortened V by 1 base and J by 0 bases, and 4 bases separated the two germline ends. The CDR3 DNA is TGTGCCAGCAGTTACTTCTCCTCCTACGAGCAGTACTTC. Translating it yields CASSYFSSYEQYF.

Only a few counts were recorded for this clonotype. The chain employs TRBV6-2 or TRBV6-3 and TRBJ1-1; weak D call: TRBD1 (5 bases). V gave up 2 bases and J gave up 2 bases, with 12 bases separating them. This CDR3 contains 15 residues. Germline V CDR1 and CDR2: MNHEY, SVGEGT. The CDR3 reads CASSYGQGRNTEAFF. For the CDR3, the DNA is TGTGCCAGCAGTTACGGGCAGGGTCGCAACACTGAAGCTTTCTTT.

With respect to this clonotype: Just one base apart from a much larger clone, this may be a read error. The chain links TRBV6-1 to TRBJ2-5, with D perhaps being TRBD1 or TRBD2 (6 bases each). Germline V CDR1 and CDR2: MNHNS, SASEGT. The length of the CDR3 is 14 residues. Here the CDR3 DNA reads TGTGCCAGCAGTGAGTCGGGGGCCAAAGAGACCCTGTACTTC. Its translation: CASSESGAKETLYF.

The DNA of the CDR3 is TGCGCCAGCAGCCAACTCTCCCCGTTGGGAGGGGCGTATGGCTACACCTTC. It yields the protein CASSQLSPLGGAYGYTF. V and J are TRBV4-1 and TRBJ1-2, with D possibly being TRBD1 (5 bases). The CDR3 length is 17 residues. Germline V gene sequence: CDR1 MGHRA, CDR2 YSYEKL. V was cut by 2 bases and J by 5 bases, with 21 bases left in between.

This clonotype was seen repeatedly, ten times or more. The chain couples TRBV6-1 to TRBJ2-7; 8 nucleotides align to TRBD1. Germline V CDR1 and CDR2: MNHNS, SASEGT. Trimming cost V 6 bases and J 5 bases; bases outside gene matches: 21. CDR3 length: 18 residues. The CDR3 reads CASSGPSGQGPGGNEQYF. In nucleotides, the CDR3 is TGTGCCAGCAGCGGACCATCCGGACAGGGACCAGGGGGTAACGAGCAGTACTTC.

The chain joins TRBV6-1 to TRBJ2-3, with D possibly matching TRBD2 (6 bases). In germline, CDR1 is MNHNS, CDR2 SASEGT. The CDR3 spans 14 residues. Trimming pared 7 bases from V and 0 bases from J, leaving 11 bases between. The CDR3 protein is CASKPGLSTDTQYF. For the CDR3, the DNA is TGTGCCAGCAAGCCGGGACTGAGCACAGATACGCAGTATTTT.

The genes are TRBV29-1 and TRBJ2-1; TRBD2 matches 8 bases. The V and J ends lost 4 bases and 3 bases, in that order; junction bases with no gene match: 5. The CDR3 runs 14 residues. The germline V gene encodes CDR1 SQVTM and CDR2 ANQGSEA. CDR3: CSVGQSGGYNEQFF. The CDR3 DNA reads as TGCAGCGTTGGCCAAAGCGGGGGCTACAATGAGCAGTTCTTC.

This clonotype has a count of ten or more. The genes are TRBV28 and TRBJ1-5; no clear D gene. The V gene's germline CDR1 is MDHEN and CDR2 SYDVKM. The V end was cut by 3 bases, the J end by 0 bases, with 12 bases between. The length of the CDR3 is 16 residues. DNA for the CDR3: TGTGCCAGCAGTTTCCTAGGGCATTATAGCAATCAGCCCCAGCATTTT. Residues: CASSFLGHYSNQPQHF.

This clonotype was found many times. The CDR3 loop is CASSLRFIERGRRTEAFF. The CDR3 DNA reads as TGTGCCAGCAGCTTGCGATTTATTGAACGGGGCCGGAGAACTGAAGCTTTCTTT. The V and J genes are TRBV5-6 and TRBJ1-1, with a tentative D call TRBD1 (5 bases). The germline V gene has CDR1 SGHDT and CDR2 YYEEEE. This CDR3 has 18 amino acids. V lost 1 base, J lost 5 bases, and 24 bases lay in between.

This clonotype has ten or more counts. J is TRBJ2-7 and V is TRBV2; maybe TRBD2 (5 bases). CDR1 SNHLY and CDR2 FYNNEI come from the germline V gene. Trimming stripped 5 bases from V and 4 bases from J, with 18 bases between. This CDR3 has 15 amino acids. CDR3: CASSSGLSKEYEQYF. DNA of the CDR3: TGTGCCAGCAGTTCCGGACTGAGTAAGGAGTACGAGCAGTACTTC.

This clonotype has a handful of counts. The chain uses TRBV7-9 and TRBJ2-2; maybe TRBD1 (6 bases). Trimming pared 3 bases from V and 5 bases from J, leaving 13 bases between. Per the germline V gene, CDR1 is SEHNR and CDR2 is FQNEAQ (reference sequence). The CDR3 covers 15 residues. As DNA, the CDR3 is TGTGCCAGCAGCTTCTCCGGGACACCAACCGGGGAGCTGTTTTTT. As protein: CASSFSGTPTGELFF.

This clonotype was detected ten times or more. The V and J genes are TRBV20-1 and TRBJ2-7, with TRBD1 as a possible D gene (6 bases). The V end lost 5 bases, the J end lost 2 bases, and 13 bases lay between the germline ends. The germline V gene encodes CDR1 DFQATT and CDR2 SNEGSKA (reference sequence). This CDR3 is 13 amino acids long. CDR3 nucleotide sequence: TGCAGTGCTTCCGGGACAATGACCTACGAGCAGTACTTC. This translates into CSASGTMTYEQYF.

This clonotype was observed a handful of times. The rearrangement joins TRBV29-1 to TRBJ2-5; D is possibly TRBD1 or TRBD2 (6 bases each). Trimming removed 6 bases at V and 5 bases at J, with 16 bases between. The CDR3 covers 13 residues. Germline V gene lookup returns CDR1 SQVTM and CDR2 ANQGSEA. The CDR3 spells CSVPRGGGETQYF. The CDR3 region has the DNA TGCAGCGTCCCCAGAGGAGGGGGTGAGACCCAGTACTTC.

This clonotype was counted many times. The chain combines TRBV6-2 or TRBV6-3 with TRBJ1-4; no firm D call. V lost 5 bases to trimming and J lost 0 bases, with 10 bases between them. Germline V gene data show CDR1 as MNHEY and CDR2 as SVGEGT. CDR3 length: 15 residues. In DNA, the CDR3 is TGTGCCAGCAGTGAAGACGAAGCAACTAATGAAAAACTGTTTTTT. Residues: CASSEDEATNEKLFF.

This clonotype was seen repeatedly, ten times or more. The chain joins TRBV20-1 to TRBJ1-5, with 9 bases matching TRBD1. Germline CDR1 reads DFQATT; CDR2 reads SNEGSKA (reference sequence). The CDR3 is 13 amino acids. The ends lost 5 bases at V and 5 bases at J; junction bases unmatched: 4. CDR3 amino acids: CSARTGVDQPQHF. The CDR3 DNA sequence: TGCAGTGCTCGGACAGGGGTTGATCAGCCCCAGCATTTT.

In its sample, this clonotype was seen many times. The J gene is TRBJ1-1, the V gene TRBV6-1; 7 nucleotides agree with TRBD1. The ends lost 8 bases at V and 1 base at J; junction bases unmatched: 4. The CDR3 is 13 residues long. The germline gives CDR1 MNHNS, CDR2 SASEGT. The CDR3 sequence is CASSGTENTEAFF. In DNA form, the CDR3 reads TGTGCCAGCTCCGGGACAGAGAACACTGAAGCTTTCTTT.

The chain employs TRBV6-2 or TRBV6-3 and TRBJ2-1; D ambiguous. The length of the CDR3 is 15 residues. Germline V gene lookup returns CDR1 MNHEY and CDR2 SVGEGT. V was clipped by 6 bases and J by 3 bases, with 15 bases between them. The CDR3 DNA follows: TGTGCCAGCAGACCATGGACCCAAATCTACAATGAGCAGTTCTTC. It translates to CASRPWTQIYNEQFF.

This clonotype was observed at least ten times. This chain joins TRBV29-1 and TRBJ1-2; TRBD1 agrees at 11 bases. CDR1 and CDR2 from the germline V gene are SQVTM and ANQGSEA. J was trimmed by 8 bases and V by 6 bases; bases with no gene match: 8. This CDR3 region has 13 residues. The CDR3 is CSVVGQGARGYTF. The CDR3 DNA follows: TGCAGCGTCGTAGGACAGGGGGCTCGGGGCTACACCTTC.

The J gene is TRBJ2-6, the V gene TRBV5-1; no firm D call. Between the trimmed V and J ends, which lost 8 bases and 1 base, there was a span of 10 bases. The CDR3 length is 14 residues. Germline V gene data show CDR1 as SGHRS and CDR2 as YFSETQ. CDR3 DNA: TGCGCCAGTCAAATGGGGTCTGGGGCCAACGTCCTGACTTTC. Translated, it gives CASQMGSGANVLTF.

V gene TRBV7-2 combines with J gene TRBJ2-5, with 8 nucleotides matching TRBD2. This CDR3 comprises 19 residues. Per germline, CDR1 SGHTA and CDR2 FQGNSA. V gave up 1 base and J gave up 7 bases; unmatched junction bases: 20. CDR3 nucleotides: TGTGCCAGCAGCTTAGGCCCATTGAGCCTCGGGACTAGGTCTGGGACCCAGTACTTC. Protein: CASSLGPLSLGTRSGTQYF.

The chain recombines TRBV7-2 with TRBJ1-6, with 11 bases aligning to TRBD1. Trimming removed 6 bases from V and 6 bases from J; junction bases left unmatched: 16. This CDR3 comprises 19 residues. CDR1 SGHTA and CDR2 FQGNSA come from the germline V gene. CDR3 nucleotide sequence: TGTGCCAGCAGTCATCCGGGACAGGGGGGTGGCTTCAGTAATTCACCCCTCCACTTT. Translated, it gives CASSHPGQGGGFSNSPLHF. Complete variable domain (other parts from reference TRBV7-2 and TRBJ1-6): GAGVSQSPSNKVTEKGKDVELRCDPISGHTALYWYRQSLGQGLEFLIYFQGNSAPDKSGLPSDRFSAERTGGSVSTLTIQRTQQEDSAVYLCASSHPGQGGGFSNSPLHFGNGTRLTVT.

This clonotype has a count of ten or more. V and J are TRBV28 and TRBJ1-1; D unclear. Germline CDR1 reads MDHEN; CDR2 reads SYDVKM. V lost 2 bases to trimming and J lost 1 base, with 5 bases between them. This CDR3 has 13 residues. Here the CDR3 DNA reads TGTGCCAGCAGTTTACTGGGGAACACTGAAGCTTTCTTT. Its translation: CASSLLGNTEAFF.